This note documents a single T cell receptor (beta chain) sequence. Its antigen is undetermined. The CDR3 is made up of 17 amino acids. V shed 4 bases and J 3 bases; nucleotides not matched to a gene: 12. The germline CDR1 and CDR2 sequences are LNHDA and SQIVND (reference sequence). Assay: immunoSEQ multiplex PCR; the TCRdb copy retains only in-frame clones and omits some. The sample consists of some 130,000 clones, about 88% of them appearing once. The sample is drawn from a study of cytomegalovirus exposure and HLA in healthy donors. Whole-study findings and limits: Three CMV-associated chains were confirmed in vitro to be specific for CMV antigens. Cytomegalovirus-associated TCR beta chains were listed, numbering roughly 150. Subsequent analysis found a tendency for first-cohort TCR clusters to co-occur within the 120 or so validation repertoires.

This sequence joins TRBV19 and TRBJ2-1; 7 bases fit TRBD1. The origin of this receptor is a woman between 18 and 29 years old in good health and CMV-seronegative. Sequencing was done on a sample of PBMCs. The CDR3 DNA sequence: TGTGCCAGTAGTAGGGACCACCGGGACAGATTCTACAATGAGCAGTTCTTC. Its translation is CASSRDHRDRFYNEQFF.